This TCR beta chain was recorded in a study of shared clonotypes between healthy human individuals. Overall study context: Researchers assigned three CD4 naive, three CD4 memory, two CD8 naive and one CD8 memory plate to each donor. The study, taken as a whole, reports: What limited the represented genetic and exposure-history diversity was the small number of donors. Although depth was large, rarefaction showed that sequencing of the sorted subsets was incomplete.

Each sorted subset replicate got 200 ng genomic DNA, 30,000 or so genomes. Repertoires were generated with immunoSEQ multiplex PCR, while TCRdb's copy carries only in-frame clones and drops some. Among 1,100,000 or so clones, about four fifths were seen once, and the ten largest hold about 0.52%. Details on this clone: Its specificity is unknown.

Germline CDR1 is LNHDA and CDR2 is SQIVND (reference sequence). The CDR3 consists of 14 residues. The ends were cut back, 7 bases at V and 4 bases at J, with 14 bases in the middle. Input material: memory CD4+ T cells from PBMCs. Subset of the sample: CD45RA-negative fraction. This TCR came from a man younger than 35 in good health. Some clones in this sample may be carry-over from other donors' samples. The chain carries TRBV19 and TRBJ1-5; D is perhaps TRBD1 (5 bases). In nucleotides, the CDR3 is TGTGCCAGTACCTCTTCGGGGACGAATCAGCCCCAGCATTTT. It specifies CASTSSGTNQPQHF.